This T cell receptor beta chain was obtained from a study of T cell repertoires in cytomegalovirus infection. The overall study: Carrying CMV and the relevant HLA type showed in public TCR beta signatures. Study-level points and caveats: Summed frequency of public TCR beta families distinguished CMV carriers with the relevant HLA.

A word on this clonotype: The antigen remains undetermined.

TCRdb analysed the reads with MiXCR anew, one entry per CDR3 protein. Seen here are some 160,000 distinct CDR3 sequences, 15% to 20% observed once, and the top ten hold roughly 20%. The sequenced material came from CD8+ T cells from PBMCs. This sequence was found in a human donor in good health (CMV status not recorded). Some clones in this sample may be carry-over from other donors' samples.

The CDR3 nucleotides read TGTGCCAGCAGTTGGATCACTAGTGGGCCTTACAATGAGCAGTTCTTC. Its translation is CASSWITSGPYNEQFF. The chain couples TRBV6-2 or TRBV6-3 to TRBJ2-1; weak D call: TRBD2 (5 bases). The CDR3 sequence is 16 residues long. V gave up 4 bases and J gave up 4 bases, with 17 bases separating them. Germline CDR1 reads MNHEY; CDR2 reads SVGEGT.